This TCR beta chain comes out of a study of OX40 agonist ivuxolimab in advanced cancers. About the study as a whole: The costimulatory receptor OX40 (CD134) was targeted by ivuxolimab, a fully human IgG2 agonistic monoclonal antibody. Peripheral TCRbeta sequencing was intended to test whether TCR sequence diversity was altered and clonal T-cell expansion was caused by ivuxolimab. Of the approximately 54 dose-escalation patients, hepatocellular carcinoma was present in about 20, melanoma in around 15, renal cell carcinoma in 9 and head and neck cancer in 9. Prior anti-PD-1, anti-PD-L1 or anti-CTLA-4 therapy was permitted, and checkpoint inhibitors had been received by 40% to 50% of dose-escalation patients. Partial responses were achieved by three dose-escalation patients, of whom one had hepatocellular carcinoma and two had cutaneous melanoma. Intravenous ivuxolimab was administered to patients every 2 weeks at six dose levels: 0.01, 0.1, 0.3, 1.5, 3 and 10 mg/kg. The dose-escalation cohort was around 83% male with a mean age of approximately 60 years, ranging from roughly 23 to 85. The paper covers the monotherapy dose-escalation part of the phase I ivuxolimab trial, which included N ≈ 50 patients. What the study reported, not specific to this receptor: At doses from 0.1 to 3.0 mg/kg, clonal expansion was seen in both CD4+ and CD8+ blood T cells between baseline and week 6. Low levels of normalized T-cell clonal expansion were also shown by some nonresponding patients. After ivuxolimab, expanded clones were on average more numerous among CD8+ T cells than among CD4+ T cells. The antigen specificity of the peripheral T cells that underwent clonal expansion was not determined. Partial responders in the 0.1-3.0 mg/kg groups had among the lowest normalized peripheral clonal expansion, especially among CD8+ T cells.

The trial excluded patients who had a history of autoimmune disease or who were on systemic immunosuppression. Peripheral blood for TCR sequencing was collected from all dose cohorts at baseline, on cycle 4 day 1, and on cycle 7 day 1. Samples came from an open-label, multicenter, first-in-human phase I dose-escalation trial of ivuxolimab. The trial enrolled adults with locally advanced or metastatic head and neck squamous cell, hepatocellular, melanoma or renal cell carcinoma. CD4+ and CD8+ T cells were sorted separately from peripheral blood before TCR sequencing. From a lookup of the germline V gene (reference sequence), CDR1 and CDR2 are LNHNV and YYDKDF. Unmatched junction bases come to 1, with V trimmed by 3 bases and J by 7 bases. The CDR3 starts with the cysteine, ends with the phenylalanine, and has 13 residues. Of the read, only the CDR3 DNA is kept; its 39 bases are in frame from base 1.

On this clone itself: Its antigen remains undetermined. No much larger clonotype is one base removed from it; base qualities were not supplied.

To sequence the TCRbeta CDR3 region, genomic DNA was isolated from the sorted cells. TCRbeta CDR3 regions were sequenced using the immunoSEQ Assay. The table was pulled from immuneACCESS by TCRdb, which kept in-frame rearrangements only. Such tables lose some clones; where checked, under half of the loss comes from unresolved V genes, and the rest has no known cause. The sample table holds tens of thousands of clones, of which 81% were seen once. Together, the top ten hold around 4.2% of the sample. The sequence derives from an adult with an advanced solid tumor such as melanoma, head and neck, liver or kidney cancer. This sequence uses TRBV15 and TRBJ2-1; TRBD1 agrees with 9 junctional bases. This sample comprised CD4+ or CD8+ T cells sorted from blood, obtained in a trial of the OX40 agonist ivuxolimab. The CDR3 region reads CATSRGQGNEQFF. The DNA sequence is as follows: TGTGCCACCAGCAGGGGACAGGGTAATGAGCAGTTCTTC. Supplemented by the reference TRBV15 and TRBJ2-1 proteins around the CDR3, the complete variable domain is DAMVIQNPRYQVTQFGKPVTLSCSQTLNHNVMYWYQQKSSQAPKLLFHYYDKDFNNEADTPDNFQSRRPNTSFCFLDIRSPGLGDTAMYLCATSRGQGNEQFFGPGTRLTVL.